Here is one T cell receptor beta chain with its context. Trimming cost V 5 bases and J 1 base, with 9 bases left between them. Germline V lookup: CDR1 MNHEY, CDR2 SMNVEV (reference sequence). This CDR3 comprises 14 residues. The source of the sample is a study of cytotoxic CD8 clonotypes in ibrutinib-treated CLL. Study overall: Recorded responses included around 25 partial and 2 complete; following median approximately 5.5 years, approximately 14 stayed remitted and some 12 progressed.

Some clones are missing from TCRdb's copy, which holds only in-frame ones; the method was immunoSEQ multiplex PCR. The sample contains roughly 63,000 clones, less than 75% of which appear only once. Sample: PBMCs, taken after 12 months of ibrutinib treatment. V and J are TRBV27 and TRBJ1-5; possibly TRBD1 for D (6 bases). The source is a human donor with chronic lymphocytic leukemia. The CDR3 sequence: CASSPDRSNQPQHF. As DNA, the CDR3 is TGTGCCAGCAGTCCAGACAGGAGCAATCAGCCCCAGCATTTT.